The TCR beta chain under discussion was sequenced for a study of cytotoxic CD8 clonotypes in ibrutinib-treated CLL. Whole-study findings and limits: Clonality was higher at ibrutinib response and returned toward baseline at progression. Few clonotypes were public, and these shrank or held steady under treatment.

This clone was seen a few times. Its antigen remains unknown. Repertoires were generated with immunoSEQ multiplex PCR, while TCRdb's copy carries only in-frame clones and drops some. The sample records over 95,000 clones, roughly 60% being singletons. V was pared by 4 bases and J by 0 bases, with 1 base of the junction left unmatched. CDR3 length: 15 amino acids. Germline V gene data show CDR1 as LNHDA and CDR2 as SQIVND (reference sequence). The chain combines TRBV19 with TRBJ1-5; 9 nucleotides align to TRBD1. This TCR was sampled from a human donor with chronic lymphocytic leukemia. Material: PBMCs, obtained after 24 months of ibrutinib treatment. CDR3 region: CASSRTGDSNQPQHF. The CDR3 region has the DNA TGTGCCAGTAGTAGGACAGGGGATAGCAATCAGCCCCAGCATTTT. The full variable domain, with the rest looked up from reference TRBV19 and TRBJ1-5, is DGGITQSPKYLFRKEGQNVTLSCEQNLNHDAMYWYRQDPGQGLRLIYYSQIVNDFQKGDIAEGYSVSREKKESFPLTVTSAQKNPTAFYLCASSRTGDSNQPQHFGDGTRLSIL.